A selection of T cell receptor beta chains follows, all from one sample in a study of shared clonotypes between healthy human individuals. The protocol was immunoSEQ multiplex PCR, while the TCRdb copy is restricted to in-frame clones and leaves out a portion. Of over 2 million clones in the sample, under 95% were seen once. The sequencing input was naive CD4+ T cells from PBMCs. These receptors were collected from a man younger than 35 in good health. Some clones in this sample may be carry-over from other donors' samples. The CDR3 runs from the conserved cysteine through the conserved F or W. D genes are given only for firm matches. Clone size, where shown, is once, few, many, or a class for clones that have expanded.

size	J	D	V	DNA	CDR3
-	TRBJ2-1	-	TRBV7-9	TGTGCCAGCAGCTTAATGCATCTCAGGCACCAGTTCTTC	CASSLMHLRHQFF
few	TRBJ1-1	-	TRBV5-4	TGTGCCAGCAGCCCCACGTGGGGGACGGGAACTGAAGCTTTCTTT	CASSPTWGTGTEAFF
-	TRBJ2-1	-	TRBV6-5	TGTGCCAGCAACGGCCCACCCCGCGATGAGCAGTTCTTC	CASNGPPRDEQFF
-	TRBJ2-2	TRBD1	TRBV28	TGTGCCAGCAGGGAACAGGGGAATGCCGGGGAGCTGTTTTTT	CASREQGNAGELFF
-	TRBJ1-5	-	TRBV6-1	TGTGCCAGCAGCACCAGGCGACAGCCCCAGCATTTT	CASSTRRQPQHF
-	TRBJ2-7	-	TRBV27	TGTGCCAGCAGTCGAAGTACCCTTCCTACCTACGAGCAGTACTTC	CASSRSTLPTYEQYF
-	TRBJ1-1	TRBD1	TRBV6-1	TGTGCCAGCAAGAGGACAGGGACGAACACTGAAGCTTTCTTT	CASKRTGTNTEAFF
once	TRBJ2-7	-	TRBV18	TGTGCCAGCTCACCTGGCGGTATCCGGCACGAGCAGTACTTC	CASSPGGIRHEQYF
-	TRBJ1-2	-	TRBV7-9	TGTGCCAGCAGCTTAGGACGGGGTGACTATGGCTACACCTTC	CASSLGRGDYGYTF
-	TRBJ2-1	TRBD1	TRBV7-3	TGTGCCAGCAGCTGGACAGGGCGCAATGAGCAGTTCTTC	CASSWTGRNEQFF
-	TRBJ1-1	TRBD1	TRBV28	TGTGCCAGCAGCGATTCGGACAGGGGAAACACTGAAGCTTTCTTT	CASSDSDRGNTEAFF
-	TRBJ1-2	-	TRBV5-6	TGTGCCAGCGCCCCCCGGGGAGGGAGCGATGGCTACACCTTC	CASAPRGGSDGYTF
-	TRBJ2-1	TRBD2	TRBV5-1	TGCGCCAGCAGGTATATAGCGGGAGGTAGAAATGAGCAGTTCTTC	CASRYIAGGRNEQFF
-	TRBJ1-5	-	TRBV2	TGTGCCAGCAGTGAATCCCTGGTAGGCAATCAGCCCCAGCATTTT	CASSESLVGNQPQHF
-	TRBJ1-5	TRBD1	TRBV6-5	TGTGCCAGCAGCACAGGGGGTGGTCAGCCCCAGCATTTT	CASSTGGGQPQHF
-	TRBJ1-5	-	TRBV19	TGTGCCAGTAGCCTCCGCCCCGGGACACTTGGAAATCAGCCCCAGCATTTT	CASSLRPGTLGNQPQHF
-	TRBJ2-5	TRBD2	TRBV27	TGTGCCAGCAGTTCTGGGACTAGCGGGAGAAAGACCCAGTACTTC	CASSSGTSGRKTQYF
-	TRBJ2-5	TRBD2	TRBV2	TGTGCCAGCAGCCTCCAGGGAGGGACGGAGACCCAGTACTTC	CASSLQGGTETQYF
-	TRBJ1-2	-	TRBV5-1	TGCGCCAGCAGCTTAACAGGGTCTGAGGATGGCTACACCTTC	CASSLTGSEDGYTF
-	TRBJ2-7	TRBD2	TRBV4-3	TGCGCCAGCAGCCAAGATGCTAGCGGGATTTACGAGCAGTACTTC	CASSQDASGIYEQYF
-	TRBJ1-2	-	TRBV19	TGTGCCAGTTCGACATCCTACTATGGCTACACCTTC	CASSTSYYGYTF
-	TRBJ1-5	-	TRBV30	TGTCCCGGGACCGAAGGCAATCAGCCCCAGCATTTT	CPGTEGNQPQHF
-	TRBJ1-1	-	TRBV27	TGTGCCAGCAGTTTTAATCTGGGGGGCACTGAAGCTTTCTTT	CASSFNLGGTEAFF
-	TRBJ1-1	-	TRBV7-6	TGTGCCAGCAGCTTCGGACCGGGGGCTGAAGCTTTCTTT	CASSFGPGAEAFF
-	TRBJ1-5	-	TRBV6-1	TGTGCCAGCAGTGAAGCGGGAGGAAGCAATCAGCCCCAGCATTTT	CASSEAGGSNQPQHF
-	TRBJ1-2	-	TRBV19	TGTGCCAGTAGTATACACAGGGACTATGGCTACACCTTC	CASSIHRDYGYTF
-	TRBJ2-1	TRBD2	TRBV27	TGTGCCAGCAGTGGGACTAGCGGGAGGGTATACAATGAGCAGTTCTTC	CASSGTSGRVYNEQFF
-	TRBJ2-7	TRBD1	TRBV9	TGTGCCAGCAGCCCGGGACAGGGGGCCTACGAGCAGTACTTC	CASSPGQGAYEQYF
-	TRBJ2-7	-	TRBV30	TGTGCCTGGAGTGGGACTGCACAGTACTTC	CAWSGTAQYF
-	TRBJ2-5	-	TRBV5-4	TGTGCCAGCAGCTTGGATGGCGTCAGGCAAGAGACCCAGTACTTC	CASSLDGVRQETQYF
-	TRBJ2-1	TRBD2	TRBV4-2	TGTGCCAGCAGCCAAGGACTAGCGGGGCGCCTATACAATGAGCAGTTCTTC	CASSQGLAGRLYNEQFF
once	TRBJ2-5	-	TRBV6-1	TGTGCCAGCATTTTAGGGGTGTACCAAGAGACCCAGTACTTC	CASILGVYQETQYF
-	TRBJ2-2	TRBD1	TRBV5-1	TGCGCCAGCAGCTTGGAGGGACAGGGTGACACCGGGGAGCTGTTTTTT	CASSLEGQGDTGELFF
-	TRBJ2-7	-	TRBV2	TGTGCCAGCGGCCCGGGACGGAGCTCCTACGAGCAGTACTTC	CASGPGRSSYEQYF
-	TRBJ1-2	TRBD1	TRBV27	TGTGCCAGCAGGGACGGAGACAGGGGAGGTGGCTACACCTTC	CASRDGDRGGGYTF
-	TRBJ2-7	TRBD2	TRBV6-6	TGTGCCAGCAGTCCCGCCAGCGGGAGTGCCGAGCAGTACTTC	CASSPASGSAEQYF
-	TRBJ2-2	-	TRBV5-1	TGCGCCAGCAGCTTTAGGATCGCGAACACCGGGGAGCTGTTTTTT	CASSFRIANTGELFF
few	TRBJ1-1	-	TRBV25-1	TGTGCCAGCAGTGATGTAACAGAGACTGAAGCTTTCTTT	CASSDVTETEAFF
-	TRBJ1-4	-	TRBV5-4	TGTGCCAGCACCGTCGGGGGTCCAACTAATGAAAAACTGTTTTTT	CASTVGGPTNEKLFF
-	TRBJ1-3	-	TRBV10-3	TGTGCCATCAAGGGGCGGGGGCTCGGAAACACCATATATTTT	CAIKGRGLGNTIYF
-	TRBJ2-7	TRBD1	TRBV7-2	TGTGCCAGCAGCTTAATACGGGACAGCTCCTACGAGCAGTACTTC	CASSLIRDSSYEQYF
-	TRBJ1-5	-	TRBV10-2	TGCGCCAGCGCCCTCCTCGACGGGGAAAATCAGCCCCAGCATTTT	CASALLDGENQPQHF
-	TRBJ1-2	-	TRBV6-1	TGTGCCCCCCCCGGGGGGAGAGCTAACTATGGCTACACCTTC	CAPPGGRANYGYTF
-	TRBJ1-2	TRBD1	TRBV6-1	TGTGCCAGCAGTGGTACCCACAGGGGGCTGGGCTATGGCTACACCTTC	CASSGTHRGLGYGYTF
-	TRBJ1-5	-	TRBV28	TGTGCCAGCAGCCTCACCCATCAGCCCCAGCATTTT	CASSLTHQPQHF
-	TRBJ1-1	TRBD1	TRBV7-9	TGTGCCAGCAGCTTAGTTGGGACAGAAATGAACACTGAAGCTTTCTTT	CASSLVGTEMNTEAFF
-	TRBJ2-3	-	TRBV5-1	TGCGCCAGCAGCTTGGGCCTCACAGGGATGGGCACAGATACGCAGTATTTT	CASSLGLTGMGTDTQYF
few	TRBJ1-1	TRBD1	TRBV6-4	TGTGCCAGCAGCCAGACAGGGATAGACACTGAAGCTTTCTTT	CASSQTGIDTEAFF